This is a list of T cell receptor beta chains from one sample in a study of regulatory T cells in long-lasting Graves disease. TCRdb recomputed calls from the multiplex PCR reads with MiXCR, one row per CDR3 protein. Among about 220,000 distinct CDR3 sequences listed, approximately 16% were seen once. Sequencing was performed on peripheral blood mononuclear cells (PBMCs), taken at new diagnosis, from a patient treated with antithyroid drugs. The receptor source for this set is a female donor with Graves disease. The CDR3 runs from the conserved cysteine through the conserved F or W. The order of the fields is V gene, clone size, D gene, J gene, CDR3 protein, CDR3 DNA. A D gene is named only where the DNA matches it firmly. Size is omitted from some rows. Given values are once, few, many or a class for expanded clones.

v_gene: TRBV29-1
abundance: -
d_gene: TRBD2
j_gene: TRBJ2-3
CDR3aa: CSADGTSGRQYGTDTQYF
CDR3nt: TGCAGCGCCGACGGGACTAGCGGGCGACAATACGGCACAGATACGCAGTATTTT

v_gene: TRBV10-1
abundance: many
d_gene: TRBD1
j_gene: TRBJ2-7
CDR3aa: CASSDEGAHLEQYF
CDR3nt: TGCGCCAGCAGTGATGAGGGGGCGCATCTCGAGCAGTACTTC

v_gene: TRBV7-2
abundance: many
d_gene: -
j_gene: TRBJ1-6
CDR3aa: CASSLGGKSNSPLHF
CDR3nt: TGTGCCAGCAGCTTAGGTGGGAAGTCGAATTCACCCCTCCACTTT

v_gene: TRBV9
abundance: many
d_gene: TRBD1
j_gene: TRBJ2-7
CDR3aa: CASSAGVGGPYEQYF
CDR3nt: TGTGCCAGCAGCGCCGGGGTAGGGGGCCCCTACGAGCAGTACTTC

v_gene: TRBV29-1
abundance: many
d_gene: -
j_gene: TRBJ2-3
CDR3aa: CSVDSTGDTQYF
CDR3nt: TGCAGCGTGGACTCCACCGGAGATACGCAGTATTTT

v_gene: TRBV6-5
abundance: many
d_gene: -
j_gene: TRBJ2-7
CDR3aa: CASSFSYSTVGLQSSYEQYF
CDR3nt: TGTGCCAGCAGTTTCTCCTACAGCACCGTGGGACTTCAAAGCTCCTACGAGCAGTACTTC

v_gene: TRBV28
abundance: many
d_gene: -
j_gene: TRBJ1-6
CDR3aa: CASRGRLGPNSPLHF
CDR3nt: TGTGCCAGCAGGGGTCGATTAGGGCCAAATTCACCCCTCCACTTT

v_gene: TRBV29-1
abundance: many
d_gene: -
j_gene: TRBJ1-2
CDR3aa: CSVEDQQGYGYTF
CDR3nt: TGCAGCGTTGAAGATCAACAGGGTTATGGCTACACCTTC

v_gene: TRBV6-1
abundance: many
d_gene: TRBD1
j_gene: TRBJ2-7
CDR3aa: CASGNRGIGYEQYF
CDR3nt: TGTGCCAGCGGTAACAGGGGGATCGGCTACGAGCAGTACTTC

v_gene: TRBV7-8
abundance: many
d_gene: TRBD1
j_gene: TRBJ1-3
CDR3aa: CASSVQGAGSGNTIYF
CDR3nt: TGTGCCAGCAGCGTACAGGGGGCTGGCTCTGGAAACACCATATATTTT

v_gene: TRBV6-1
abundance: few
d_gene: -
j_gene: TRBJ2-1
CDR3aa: CASSTDPRDSFEQFF
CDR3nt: TGTGCCAGCAGTACTGACCCCCGGGACTCTTTTGAGCAGTTCTTC

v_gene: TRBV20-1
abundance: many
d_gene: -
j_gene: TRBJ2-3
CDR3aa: CSARGLADTQYF
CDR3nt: TGCAGTGCTAGAGGGCTAGCGGATACGCAGTATTTT

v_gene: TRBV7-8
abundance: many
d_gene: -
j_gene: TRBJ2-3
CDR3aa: CASSLVGRAVTDTQYF
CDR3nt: TGTGCCAGCAGCTTAGTTGGCAGAGCAGTCACAGATACGCAGTATTTT

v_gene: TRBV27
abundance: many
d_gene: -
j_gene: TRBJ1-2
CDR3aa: CASSSPTESYGYTF
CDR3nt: TGTGCCAGCAGTTCCCCGACAGAAAGCTATGGCTACACCTTC

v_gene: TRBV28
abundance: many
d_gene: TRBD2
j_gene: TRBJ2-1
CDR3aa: CASRLADYNEQFF
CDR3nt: TGTGCCAGCAGACTAGCGGATTACAATGAGCAGTTCTTC

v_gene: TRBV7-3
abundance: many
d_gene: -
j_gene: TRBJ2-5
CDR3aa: CASSLSRTTETQYF
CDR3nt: TGTGCCAGCAGCTTATCCCGGACTACGGAGACCCAGTACTTC

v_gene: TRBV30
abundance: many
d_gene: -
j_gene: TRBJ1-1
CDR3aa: CAWSASRVSTEAFF
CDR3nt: TGTGCCTGGAGTGCTTCCAGGGTGAGCACTGAAGCTTTCTTT